This TCR beta chain comes out of a study of blood T cell repertoires in COVID-19. Study overall: Some COVID-19 samples were acute and others convalescent; all came from the United States, Italy and Spain. T cells, B-cell-depleted T cells, or PBMCs supplied cDNA or gDNA.

How the authors handled the data: Estimation of nucleated cell counts relied on the amplification of reference gene primers. Libraries were prepared by immunoSEQ multiplex PCR; TCRdb keeps only in-frame clonotypes and omits some of them. V and J calls and clone size come straight from that table; D and trimming were deduced from the DNA. The table records 200,000 to 250,000 clones, 80% to 90% of them present only once. J lost 3 bases, V lost 3 bases, and 8 bases had no gene match. Germline V lookup: CDR1 SGHNT, CDR2 YYREEE (reference sequence). The CDR3 totals 15 residues. In Seattle, patients joined the study during active infection and were tracked longitudinally.

The receptor comes from a man between 45 and 60 years old with COVID-19, enrolled during active disease. The sequenced sample was peripheral blood. V usage is TRBV5-4 and J usage is TRBJ2-7; 8 positions match TRBD1. The CDR3, as DNA: TGTGCCAGCAGCTCGGGGAAGGGGACAGGCTACGAGCAGTACTTC. As protein: CASSSGKGTGYEQYF.